The 16 T cell receptor beta chains reported below all come from one sample, sequenced in a study of T cells in Graves' hyperthyroidism and ophthalmopathy (dated by TCRdb to between 2017 and 2020). Library creation used multiplex PCR. Data came from an Illumina HiSeq 2000. The TCR beta CDR3 regions were amplified from RNA transcripts. The TCR CDR3 was subjected to a first round of RT-PCR using the HTBI primer set and the Qiagen OneStep RT-PCR kit. Starting from the raw public reads, TCRdb applied fastp trimming at Q25, assembled clones with MiXCR and retained in-frame beta chains. CDR3 protein duplicates are merged, each entry listing the most common genes and DNA. Counted in this sample were about 290,000 distinct CDR3 sequences; about an eighth of them appeared once. Jointly, the top ten make up 6% to 8% of the sample. The sequenced material came from blood. The source is a woman under 40 with Graves' hyperthyroidism that later progressed to Graves' ophthalmopathy.

V usage is TRBV5-1 and J usage is TRBJ2-5; D not resolved. V was cut by 7 bases and J by 4 bases, with 8 bases left in between. Germline values: CDR1 SGHRS, CDR2 YFSETQ. The CDR3 runs to 11 residues. CDR3 sequence (DNA): TGCGCCAGCGGCCCCCCAGAGACCCAGTACTTC. Translated: CASGPPETQYF.

This clonotype was seen at least ten times. The chain joins TRBV7-8 to TRBJ1-2; a weak D match, TRBD1 (5 bases). CDR3 length equals 13 residues. Germline V lookup: CDR1 SGHVS, CDR2 FQNEAQ. Trimming stripped 5 bases from V and 4 bases from J, with 11 bases between. The CDR3 region has the DNA TGTGCCAGCAGCACGGGACTCAGCTATGGCTACACCTTC. Its protein product is CASSTGLSYGYTF.

This clonotype was picked up one time. It may be a read error: a sequence one base away is much more abundant. The V gene is TRBV15, the J gene TRBJ2-1; weak D call: TRBD2 (6 bases). TRBJ2-7 explains the end of the DNA better; the J call may be wrong. The V gene's germline CDR1 is LNHNV and CDR2 YYDKDF (reference sequence). The CDR3 is made up of 14 amino acids. The CDR3 bases are TGTGCCACCAGCAGAGCGCGGGAATACAATGAGCAGTACTTC. Translating it yields CATSRAREYNEQYF.

This clonotype was seen many times. J is TRBJ1-1 and V is TRBV27; tentative D call: TRBD1 (6 bases). The CDR3 totals 14 residues. Trimming stripped 5 bases from V and 1 base from J, with 11 bases between. From germline, CDR1 is MNHEY and CDR2 SMNVEV (reference sequence). The CDR3 loop is CASSPGQSNTEAFF. The CDR3, as DNA: TGTGCCAGCAGTCCTGGACAGTCGAACACTGAAGCTTTCTTT.

This clonotype was recorded many times. The CDR3 reads CASSQVGGDWSEAFF. DNA for the CDR3: TGCGCCAGCAGCCAAGTGGGGGGGGACTGGTCCGAAGCTTTCTTT. This chain uses TRBV4-3 with TRBJ1-1; possibly TRBD1 for D (5 bases). There are 15 residues in the CDR3. V was trimmed by 1 base and J by 8 bases, leaving 17 bases between them. Germline V gene sequence: CDR1 LGHNA, CDR2 YSLEER.

This clonotype was counted many times. The chain joins TRBV30 to TRBJ2-1; D not resolved. V was cut by 2 bases and J by 4 bases, with 6 bases left in between. This CDR3 region has 12 residues. Germline CDR1 GTSNPN, CDR2 SVGIG (reference sequence). The CDR3 spells CAWSSQYNEQFF. The DNA for the CDR3 is TGTGCCTGGAGTTCACAGTACAATGAGCAGTTCTTC.

The J gene is TRBJ2-7, the V gene TRBV5-1; TRBD2 aligns across 8 bases. CDR3 size: 15 residues. Per the germline V gene, CDR1 is SGHRS and CDR2 is YFSETQ. J lost 3 bases, V lost 0 bases, and 5 bases had no gene match. CDR3 in amino acids: CASSLGAGEVYEQYF. CDR3 sequence (DNA): TGCGCCAGCAGCTTGGGAGCGGGAGAGGTCTACGAGCAGTACTTC.

In its sample, this clonotype was seen many times. This chain uses TRBV12-3 or TRBV12-4 with TRBJ1-1, with a possible D match to TRBD1 (6 bases). Trimming left V 5 bases short and J 5 bases short, with 18 bases between. The CDR3 totals 15 residues. In DNA, the CDR3 is TGTGCCAGCAGTCCTACCCCACAGGGAGGGACTGAAGCTTTCTTT. This gives the protein CASSPTPQGGTEAFF.

The chain couples TRBV19 to TRBJ2-1; 8 nucleotides line up with TRBD2. The CDR3 contains 17 residues. Germline V gene data show CDR1 as LNHDA and CDR2 as SQIVND (reference sequence). The trim removed 7 bases at V and 12 bases at J, leaving 23 bases unmatched. DNA of the CDR3: TGTGCCAGTACCTCCTCTAAGGGACTAGGATTGTGGGATGGGCAGTTCTTC. It encodes CASTSSKGLGLWDGQFF.

This clonotype has at least ten counts. CDR3: CASSSRESYEQYF. DNA of the CDR3: TGTGCCAGCAGCTCTCGGGAGTCCTACGAGCAGTACTTC. The chain has TRBV28 and TRBJ2-7, with a tentative D call TRBD2 (6 bases). Germline V gene lookup returns CDR1 MDHEN and CDR2 SYDVKM. The V end lost 6 bases, the J end lost 1 base, and 10 bases lay between the germline ends. This CDR3 is built from 13 residues.

This clonotype was seen many times. The V call is TRBV18, the J call TRBJ1-2; D possibly corresponds to TRBD1 (6 bases). This CDR3 comprises 15 residues. The V and J ends lost 2 bases and 4 bases respectively, with 14 bases between them. Germline lookup yields CDR1 KGHSH and CDR2 LQKENI. The CDR3 DNA follows: TGTGCCAGCTCACCAGGACAGTTCGGGCGCTATGGCTACACCTTC. It yields the protein CASSPGQFGRYGYTF.

This clonotype was seen many times. V gene TRBV3-1 combines with J gene TRBJ2-2; D ambiguous. Germline CDR1 reads LGHDT; CDR2 reads YNNKEL (reference sequence). Trimming took 0 bases from V and 4 from J, leaving 15 bases between them. This CDR3 is built from 17 residues. The CDR3 nucleotides read TGTGCCAGCAGCCAAGACTACCCAAACCCAGGCACCGGGGAGCTGTTTTTT. Protein: CASSQDYPNPGTGELFF.

This clonotype was observed many times. The rearrangement links TRBV6-1 to TRBJ2-5, with 10 bases fitting TRBD2. Germline assignment: CDR1 MNHNS and CDR2 SASEGT. The CDR3 covers 15 residues. Trimming cost V 9 bases and J 1 base; bases outside gene matches: 8. The CDR3 is CASQPGLAPQETQYF. CDR3 in DNA: TGTGCCAGTCAACCGGGACTAGCGCCCCAAGAGACCCAGTACTTC.

This clonotype occurred once. The rearrangement uses TRBV6-2 or TRBV6-3 and TRBJ2-3, with D perhaps being TRBD1 or TRBD2 (6 bases each). CDR3 size: 18 residues. Looked up from germline, CDR1 is MNHEY and CDR2 is SVGEGT. The V end was cut by 4 bases, the J end by 2 bases, with 22 bases between. The CDR3 DNA is TGTGCCAGCAGTTTCTCCCCCGAGTACAGGGAGGACACAGATACGCAGTATTTT. Its protein is CASSFSPEYREDTDTQYF.

The chain has TRBV5-1 and TRBJ2-7; TRBD2 matches at 8 bases. The germline gives CDR1 SGHRS, CDR2 YFSETQ. J was trimmed by 7 bases and V by 4 bases; bases with no gene match: 10. CDR3 length: 14 residues. The CDR3 protein is CASSPNLAGDEQYF. As DNA, the CDR3 is TGCGCCAGCAGCCCCAACCTAGCGGGCGATGAGCAGTACTTC.

Many counts were recorded for this clonotype. The V gene is TRBV30, the J gene TRBJ2-1; 10 bases map to TRBD2. J was trimmed by 4 bases and V by 0 bases; bases with no gene match: 3. The V gene's germline CDR1 is GTSNPN and CDR2 SVGIG (reference sequence). The CDR3 runs 15 residues. CDR3 nucleotides: TGTGCCTGGAGTGTACGGACTAGCGGTTACAATGAGCAGTTCTTC. Translated, it gives CAWSVRTSGYNEQFF.